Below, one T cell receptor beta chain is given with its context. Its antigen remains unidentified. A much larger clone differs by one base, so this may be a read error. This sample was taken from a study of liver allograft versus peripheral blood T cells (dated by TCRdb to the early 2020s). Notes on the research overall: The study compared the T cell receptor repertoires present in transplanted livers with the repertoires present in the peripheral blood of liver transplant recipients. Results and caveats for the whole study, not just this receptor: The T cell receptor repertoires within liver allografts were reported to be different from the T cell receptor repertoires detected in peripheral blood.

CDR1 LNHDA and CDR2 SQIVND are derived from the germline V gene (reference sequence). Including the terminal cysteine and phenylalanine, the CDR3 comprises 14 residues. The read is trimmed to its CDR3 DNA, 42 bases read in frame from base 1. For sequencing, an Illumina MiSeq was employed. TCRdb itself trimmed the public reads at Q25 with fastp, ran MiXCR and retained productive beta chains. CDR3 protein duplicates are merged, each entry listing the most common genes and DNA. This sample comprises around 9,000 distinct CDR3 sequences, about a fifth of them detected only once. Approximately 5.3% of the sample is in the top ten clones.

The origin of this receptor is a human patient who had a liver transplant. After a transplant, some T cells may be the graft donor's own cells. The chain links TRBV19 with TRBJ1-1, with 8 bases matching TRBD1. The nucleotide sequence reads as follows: TGTTCCAGTAGCGTTCAGGGGGCGAACACTGAAGCTTTCTTT. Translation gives CSSSVQGANTEAFF.